This T cell receptor (beta chain) was retrieved from a study of monozygotic twins with inflammatory bowel disease. Every sample had its cDNA made across eight separate reactions. TCRdb reprocessed the 5' RACE reads, with one entry per CDR3 protein and no DNA. Its table records approximately 400,000 distinct CDR3 sequences. The CDR3 is 17 amino acids. Germline V gives CDR1 DFQATT, CDR2 SNEGSKA (reference sequence). Whole blood without T cell sorting served as the source of isolated total RNA. What was sequenced was blood. The chain couples TRBV20-1 to TRBJ1-2; TCRdb proposes TRBD1, but this gene call is untestable without DNA. The clonotype was recovered from a human donor with ulcerative colitis or Crohn's disease, or a healthy co-twin of an affected twin (not recorded which). The CDR3 region is CSARGFGGQQGVDGYTF.